Shown below are 21 T cell receptor beta chains from a single sample sequenced in a study of control samples from healthy donors and cancer patients. Repertoires were generated with immunoSEQ multiplex PCR, while TCRdb's copy carries only in-frame clones and drops some. The sample lists some 150,000 clones; roughly 94% were seen once. The specimen was PBMCs. Receptors originate from a man aged 55 to 70 with colorectal cancer.

This chain joins TRBV10-3 and TRBJ1-1; TRBD1 might be the D (5 bases). The CDR3 sequence is 13 residues long. The germline gives CDR1 ENHRY, CDR2 SYGVKD. The V end was cut by 7 bases, the J end by 2 bases, with 11 bases between. Written as DNA, the CDR3 is TGTGCCATCACCAACAGGAGTAACACTGAAGCTTTCTTT. It specifies CAITNRSNTEAFF.

The rearrangement links TRBV27 to TRBJ2-1; D gene unclear. The CDR3 has 11 residues. CDR1 and CDR2 (germline): MNHEY, SMNVEV (reference sequence). Trimming removed 5 bases from V and 2 bases from J, with 1 base in between. CDR3 sequence: CASSAYNEQFF. Here the CDR3 DNA reads TGTGCCAGCAGTGCCTACAATGAGCAGTTCTTC.

V usage is TRBV18 and J usage is TRBJ1-2; 8 nucleotides match TRBD1. The junction had 2 bases not matched to a gene; V was cut back by 2 bases and J by 6 bases. In germline, CDR1 is KGHSH, CDR2 LQKENI. The CDR3 consists of 13 residues. CDR3 sequence: CASSPNRGDGYTF. The CDR3 DNA follows: TGTGCCAGCTCACCAAACAGGGGGGATGGCTACACCTTC.

The chain is built from TRBV5-4 and TRBJ1-4, with 8 bases matching TRBD1. CDR3 length: 14 amino acids. V gave up 4 bases and J gave up 7 bases; unmatched junction bases: 6. Germline-derived CDR1 and CDR2 are SGHNT and YYREEE (reference sequence). As DNA, the CDR3 is TGTGCCAGCAGCACCGGACAGGGTCGTGAAAAACTGTTTTTT. This codes for CASSTGQGREKLFF.

J is TRBJ2-5 and V is TRBV12-3 or TRBV12-4; D call uncertain. Trimming cost V 5 bases and J 2 bases, with 9 bases left between them. There are 13 residues in the CDR3. CDR3 loop: CASSPRGQETQYF. Here the CDR3 DNA reads TGTGCCAGCAGTCCCCGCGGACAAGAGACCCAGTACTTC.

This clone appeared once. The chain couples TRBV18 to TRBJ1-6; 8 bases align to TRBD1. CDR3 length: 17 amino acids. J lost 7 bases, V lost 0 bases, and 8 bases had no gene match. Germline V gene data show CDR1 as KGHSH and CDR2 as LQKENI. This CDR3 is CASSPPGVGQGNSPLHF. CDR3 DNA sequence: TGTGCCAGCTCACCACCCGGGGTCGGACAGGGCAATTCACCCCTCCACTTT.

The V and J genes are TRBV5-1 and TRBJ2-7; D is possibly TRBD1 (5 bases). The CDR3 is 12 residues long. Germline V lookup: CDR1 SGHRS, CDR2 YFSETQ. V was clipped by 2 bases and J by 6 bases, with 9 bases between them. The CDR3 reads CASSFQGGEQYF. The CDR3 coding sequence is TGCGCCAGCAGCTTCCAGGGCGGCGAGCAGTACTTC.

CDR3 in DNA: TGTGCCAGCAGCTTAGATGGAGGCGGGGGGACCCCTGATACGCAGTATTTT. It codes for CASSLDGGGGTPDTQYF. The rearrangement uses TRBV11-2 and TRBJ2-3; 8 positions agree with TRBD2. The germline V gene encodes CDR1 SGHAT and CDR2 FQNNGV. The CDR3 contains 17 residues. The V gene end was trimmed by 0 bases and the J gene end by 6 bases; junction bases not matched to a gene: 11.

V is TRBV6-1 and J is TRBJ1-2, with a weak D call TRBD1 (5 bases). Between the trimmed V and J ends, which lost 3 bases and 4 bases, there was a span of 12 bases. The CDR3 extends over 14 amino acids. The germline gives CDR1 MNHNS, CDR2 SASEGT. Here the CDR3 reads CASSETVSVYGYTF. DNA for the CDR3: TGTGCCAGCAGTGAGACAGTCTCGGTCTATGGCTACACCTTC.

V gene TRBV6-5 combines with J gene TRBJ2-7; the D gene is possibly TRBD1 (7 bases). The CDR3 spans 15 residues. V lost 2 bases to trimming and J lost 5 bases, with 16 bases between them. Germline values: CDR1 MNHEY, CDR2 SVGAGI. This CDR3 is CASSYVGQGGNEQYF. The CDR3 nucleotides are TGTGCCAGCAGTTACGTCGGGCAGGGGGGCAACGAGCAGTACTTC.

The J gene is TRBJ2-7, the V gene TRBV5-6; D perhaps matches TRBD1 (8 bases). Germline CDR1 reads SGHDT; CDR2 reads YYEEEE. V lost 4 bases to trimming and J lost 4 bases, with 18 bases between them. This CDR3 contains 15 residues. CDR3 nucleotides: TGTGCCAGCAGCGCGGGGGACAGGTTTTTTTACGAGCAGTACTTC. It encodes CASSAGDRFFYEQYF.

J is TRBJ2-5 and V is TRBV5-1, with 9 bases lining up with TRBD2. V lost 0 bases to trimming and J lost 1 base; unmatched junction nucleotides: 4. The germline gives CDR1 SGHRS, CDR2 YFSETQ. The length of the CDR3 is 16 residues. The CDR3 DNA reads TGCGCCAGCAGCTTGGCCCGGCGGGGGGGCCAAGAGACCCAGTACTTC. The encoded protein is CASSLARRGGQETQYF.

The V and J genes are TRBV2 and TRBJ2-2; D call uncertain. Per germline, CDR1 SNHLY and CDR2 FYNNEI. Trimming pared 6 bases from V and 1 base from J, leaving 6 bases between. The CDR3 covers 13 residues. CDR3 residues: CASRAENTGELFF. In DNA, the CDR3 is TGTGCCAGCAGAGCAGAGAACACCGGGGAGCTGTTTTTT. Combining the CDR3 with reference TRBV2 and TRBJ2-2 gives the whole variable domain EPEVTQTPSHQVTQMGQEVILRCVPISNHLYFYWYRQILGQKVEFLVSFYNNEISEKSEIFDDQFSVERPDGSNFTLKIRSTKLEDSAMYFCASRAENTGELFFGEGSRLTVL.

In its sample, this clone was seen once. The rearrangement links TRBV30 to TRBJ1-2, with TRBD1 matching 7 bases. The CDR3 covers 14 residues. Germline assignment: CDR1 GTSNPN and CDR2 SVGIG (reference sequence). The J segment lost 3 bases and the V segment lost 3 bases, leaving 7 bases of the junction unmatched. CDR3 bases: TGTGCCTGGAGCCTCGGGACAGCTTACTATGGCTACACCTTC. It yields the protein CAWSLGTAYYGYTF.

The chain combines TRBV4-2 with TRBJ1-1; possibly TRBD1 for D (5 bases). The V end lost 1 base, the J end lost 3 bases, and 6 bases lay between the germline ends. Germline lookup yields CDR1 LGHNA and CDR2 YNFKEQ. The CDR3 totals 13 residues. As DNA, the CDR3 is TGTGCCAGCAGCCAAGTAGGGGACACTGAAGCTTTCTTT. This sequence encodes CASSQVGDTEAFF.

V and J are TRBV29-1 and TRBJ1-1; no clear D. The CDR3 is made up of 12 amino acids. The germline CDR1 and CDR2 sequences are SQVTM and ANQGSEA. Trimming shortened V by 6 bases and J by 7 bases, and 15 bases separated the two germline ends. CDR3 sequence (DNA): TGCAGCGTCTCAATGCCCGAAGATGAAGCTTTCTTT. Amino acid sequence: CSVSMPEDEAFF.

This rearrangement joins TRBV7-9 to TRBJ1-1; 7 nucleotides match TRBD1. The CDR3 loop spans 13 amino acids. The J segment lost 6 bases and the V segment lost 3 bases, leaving 4 bases of the junction unmatched. Germline assignment: CDR1 SEHNR and CDR2 FQNEAQ (reference sequence). The chain's CDR3 is CASSLQGVPEAFF. The CDR3 DNA is TGTGCCAGCAGCTTGCAGGGGGTTCCTGAAGCTTTCTTT.

This clone was observed a few times. The chain has TRBV7-8 and TRBJ2-3; D gene ambiguous. V was clipped by 3 bases and J by 4 bases, with 8 bases between them. Per the germline V gene, CDR1 is SGHVS and CDR2 is FQNEAQ. The CDR3 spans 13 residues. In DNA, the CDR3 is TGTGCCAGCAGCTTTGGGGTATCAGATACGCAGTATTTT. It is translated as CASSFGVSDTQYF.

V is TRBV18 and J is TRBJ2-7; possibly TRBD2 for D (5 bases). V shed 2 bases and J shed 1 base, with 6 bases lying between them. Germline V gives CDR1 KGHSH, CDR2 LQKENI. The CDR3 totals 13 residues. CDR3 coding DNA: TGTGCCAGCTCACCAAGGGAGTCCTACGAGCAGTACTTC. This codes for CASSPRESYEQYF.

The chain links TRBV3-1 (or the pseudogene TRBV3-2) to TRBJ2-1, with 9 bases identical to TRBD2. The CDR3 extends over 15 amino acids. The germline gives CDR1 LGHDT, CDR2 YNNKEL (reference sequence). V lost 4 bases, J lost 6 bases, and 7 bases stayed unmatched. CDR3 region: CASSPFAGGLNEQFF. CDR3 sequence (DNA): TGTGCCAGCAGCCCCTTCGCGGGGGGGCTCAATGAGCAGTTCTTC.

The gene calls are TRBV5-1 and TRBJ2-5; D might be TRBD1 (6 bases). The CDR3 is 15 amino acids. The V gene's germline CDR1 is SGHRS and CDR2 YFSETQ. Trimming left V 1 base short and J 4 bases short, with 14 bases between. CDR3 amino acids: CASSLSGQTRETQYF. The CDR3 DNA reads TGCGCCAGCAGCTTGTCAGGACAGACTCGAGAGACCCAGTACTTC.